This T cell receptor beta chain comes out of a study of cytomegalovirus exposure and HLA in healthy donors. Study-level findings and limits: Among TCR sequences, most were rare, though some public TCRs appeared in many donors. The listing of 150 or so TCR beta chains classed them as cytomegalovirus-associated.

Comment on this clone: Its specificity is unknown.

It was with 60 Vbeta and 13 Jbeta primers that the PCR ran. Sequencing used immunoSEQ multiplex PCR; TCRdb keeps in-frame clones, though not all of them. The data show hundreds of thousands of clones, roughly 80% seen once. Germline CDR1 and CDR2: MNHEY and SMNVEV (reference sequence). The CDR3 length is 15 residues. J gave up 2 bases and V 6 bases, and 5 bases lay outside the gene matches. Donors sampled were nominally healthy, though unrecorded immune exposures were likely. The chain has TRBV27 and TRBJ2-3, with 10 nucleotides matching TRBD2. This sequence was found in a young man in good health and CMV-seronegative. The specimen sequenced was PBMCs. The DNA for the CDR3 is TGTGCCAGCAGACTAGCGGGGCGATCCACAGATACGCAGTATTTT. Translation: CASRLAGRSTDTQYF.